Included here is one T cell receptor (beta chain) sequence, with context. The data stem from a study of blood T cell repertoires in COVID-19. Study in general: Samples came from the United States, Italy and Spain, spanning acute and convalescent COVID-19.

The V segment lost 7 bases and the J segment 2 bases; nucleotides outside the gene matches: 5. This CDR3 contains 15 residues. Germline CDR1 is SGHRS and CDR2 is YFSETQ. Under the authors' procedure: Using reference gene primer amplification, nucleated cell counts were estimated. TCRdb's copy holds only in-frame clones and misses some; the assay was immunoSEQ multiplex PCR. V, J and clone size are those of that table, while D and trimming were read from the DNA. The sample contains around 25,000 clones, roughly 87% of which appear only once. Sequenced material: peripheral blood. This chain uses TRBV5-1 with TRBJ2-2; 10 nucleotides agree with TRBD1. The TCR was taken from a man in his 70s with acute or convalescent COVID-19. CDR3 sequence: CASRRTGGNTGELFF. The DNA of the CDR3 is TGCGCCAGCCGGAGGACAGGGGGAAACACCGGGGAGCTGTTTTTT.